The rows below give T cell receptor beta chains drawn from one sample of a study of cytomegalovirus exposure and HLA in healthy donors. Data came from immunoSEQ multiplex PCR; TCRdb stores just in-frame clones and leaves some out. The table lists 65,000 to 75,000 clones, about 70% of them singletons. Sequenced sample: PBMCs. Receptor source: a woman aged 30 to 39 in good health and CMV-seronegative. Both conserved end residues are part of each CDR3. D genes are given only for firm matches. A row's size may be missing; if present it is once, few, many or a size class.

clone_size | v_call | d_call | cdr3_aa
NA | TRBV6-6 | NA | CATTGPRGDTQYF
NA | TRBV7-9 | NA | CASSLGGSLGYTF
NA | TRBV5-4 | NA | CASSLDMSGNRAFF
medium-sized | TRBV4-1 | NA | CASSRVGVNTEAFF
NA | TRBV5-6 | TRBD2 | CASSLASGGAGQYF
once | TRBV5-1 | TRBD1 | CASSLLTGPSYEQYF
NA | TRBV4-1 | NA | CASSQALVAPDEQYF
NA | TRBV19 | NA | CASSIKVTGSGANVLTF
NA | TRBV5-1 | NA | CASSKGGDTDTQYF
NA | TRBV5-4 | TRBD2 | CASSLPLADLYF
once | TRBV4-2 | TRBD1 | CASSQDVSTGAPSYEQYF
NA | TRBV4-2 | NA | CASSPKSKLDSGELFF
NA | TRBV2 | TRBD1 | CASSGAGGFSGELFF
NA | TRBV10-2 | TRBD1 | CASRNDRENTEAFF
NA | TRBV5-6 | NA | CASSLDRSQYEQYF
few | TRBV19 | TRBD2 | CASSMGLAGGNEQFF
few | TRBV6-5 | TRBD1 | CASSLDRGPRRQHF
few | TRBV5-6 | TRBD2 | CASSSSWTSGPKYEQYF
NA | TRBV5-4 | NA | CASSPGGSTDTQYF
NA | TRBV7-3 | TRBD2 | CASSFSGGTDTQYF
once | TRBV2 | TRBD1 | CASRLLTGDNSPLHF
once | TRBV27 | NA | CASTQQARGNEQFF
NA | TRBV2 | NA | CASSEYGGFNYGYTF
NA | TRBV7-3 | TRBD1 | CASSLTRGAISPLHF
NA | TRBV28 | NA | CASQTGNQPQHF
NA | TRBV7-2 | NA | CASSSREGEAFF
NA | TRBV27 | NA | CASSPLMTSSTDTQYF
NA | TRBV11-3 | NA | CASTVNTEAFF
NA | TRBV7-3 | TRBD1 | CASSSGQGGTQYF